Listed here are 8 T cell receptor beta chains from one sample, sequenced in a study of T-cell reconstitution after alpha-beta-depleted transplantation in children. This sample's TCRbeta library carried unique molecular identifier barcodes. Using its own MiXCR run on the PCR reads, TCRdb lists one record per CDR3 protein. The table records 120,000 or so distinct CDR3 sequences, about 9.4% of them present only once. Specimen: PBMCs from the stem cell graft donor, collected from the stem cell graft. These receptors were obtained from a human donor who donated a stem cell graft to a child with acute lymphoblastic leukemia.

This clonotype was recorded many times. The CDR3 protein is CASSLVGQAREPQHF. In DNA form, the CDR3 reads TGTGCCAGCAGCCTGGTGGGTCAGGCCAGAGAGCCCCAGCATTTT. The chain is built from TRBV5-6 and TRBJ1-5; no definite D call. The CDR3 length is 15 residues. From germline, CDR1 is SGHDT and CDR2 YYEEEE. The V end was cut by 4 bases, the J end by 8 bases, with 19 bases between. Full variable domain (remainder filled in from reference TRBV5-6 and TRBJ1-5): DAGVTQSPTHLIKTRGQQVTLRCSPKSGHDTVSWYQQALGQGPQFIFQYYEEEERQRGNFPDRFSGHQFPNYSSELNVNALLLGDSALYLCASSLVGQAREPQHFGDGTRLSIL.

In its sample, this clonotype was seen many times. The V call is TRBV20-1, the J call TRBJ2-3; D is unclear. Trimming removed 8 bases at V and 2 bases at J, with 8 bases between. The CDR3 is 11 residues long. Germline V gene data show CDR1 as DFQATT and CDR2 as SNEGSKA (reference sequence). CDR3 residues: CSTSVTDTQYF. Written as DNA, the CDR3 is TGCAGTACCTCGGTCACAGATACGCAGTATTTT.

The sample holds many counts of this clonotype. The chain links TRBV18 to TRBJ1-6; D may be TRBD1 (5 bases). V was shortened by 0 bases and J by 10 bases, with 22 bases between the two germline ends. Germline V gene sequence: CDR1 KGHSH, CDR2 LQKENI. The CDR3 runs to 18 residues. The CDR3 reads CASSPPTEGLNSGSPLHF. The CDR3 DNA sequence: TGTGCCAGCTCACCACCCACCGAGGGGCTTAATAGCGGGTCACCCCTCCACTTT.

This clonotype was recorded many times. This chain connects TRBV5-6 to TRBJ1-5; D remains ambiguous. This CDR3 spans 13 amino acids. V gave up 4 bases and J gave up 11 bases, with 16 bases separating them. Germline CDR1 is SGHDT and CDR2 is YYEEEE. The CDR3 here is CASSGRGGAAQHF. DNA for the CDR3: TGTGCCAGCAGCGGCCGAGGTGGAGCGGCCCAGCATTTT.

This clonotype occurred many times. The V call is TRBV5-1, the J call TRBJ2-5; TRBD2 is a possible D gene (5 bases). CDR1 is SGHRS and CDR2 is YFSETQ in the germline V gene. CDR3 length: 15 residues. The ends were cut back, 3 bases at V and 0 bases at J, with 12 bases in the middle. CDR3 sequence: CASSSTSGHQETQYF. CDR3 DNA sequence: TGCGCCAGCAGCTCAACTAGTGGGCACCAAGAGACCCAGTACTTC.

This clonotype has a count of ten or more. CDR3 sequence: CASSLGVRAGYTF. The CDR3 DNA follows: TGCGCCAGCAGCTTGGGGGTCAGGGCTGGCTACACCTTC. This chain uses TRBV5-1 with TRBJ1-2; D might be TRBD1 (5 bases). With 0 bases removed from V and 7 bases from J, the gap between germline ends came to 10 bases. Germline assignment: CDR1 SGHRS and CDR2 YFSETQ. This CDR3 is 13 amino acids long.

This clonotype has ten or more counts. The chain combines TRBV6-5 with TRBJ2-2; TRBD2 matches at 7 bases. Per germline, CDR1 MNHEY and CDR2 SVGAGI. The trim removed 8 bases at V and 4 bases at J, leaving 13 bases unmatched. CDR3 length: 16 residues. This CDR3 reads CASFSLIAGVTGELFF. In nucleotides, the CDR3 is TGTGCCAGCTTCTCCCTCATTGCGGGGGTCACCGGGGAGCTGTTTTTT.

The chain carries TRBV6-2 or TRBV6-3 and TRBJ2-7; D is unresolved. Germline V gene lookup returns CDR1 MNHEY and CDR2 SVGEGT. There are 12 residues in the CDR3. The V gene lost 6 bases and the J gene lost 0 bases, with 6 bases spanning the gap. The CDR3 DNA is TGTGCCAGCAGGCTTTACTCCTACGAGCAGTACTTC. Protein: CASRLYSYEQYF.